This T cell receptor (beta chain) was recovered during a study of blood T cells in healthy people across ages (dated by TCRdb to about 2015). Study-level background: In model experiments, template switching captured about one uniquely barcoded TCR beta cDNA molecule for every two T cells. To track age-related changes in TCR beta repertoire diversity, the study relied on deep sequencing normalized with unique cDNA molecular identifiers. To avoid experimental bias, donors of different ages were spread randomly across the sequencing lanes. The donors were divided into four age groups: young (average roughly 15 years), middle-aged (over 35), aged (approximately 62) and long-lived (82). The study analyzed two additional independent replicas of 1 million unique cDNA reads from the same blood draw for two donors, one aged 18 to 29 and one aged 80 or older. What the research found in general, with its limitations: The CMV infection status of donors was not known, potentially confounding age-related changes in expanded clonotypes. Estimates of total diversity based on one million sequenced T cells were considered lower bounds and underestimates. Observed TCR beta diversity per million T cells fell roughly linearly with age, and a significant reduction was already apparent by age roughly 40. The long-lived group showed more naive CD4+ T cells, fewer expanded clones and increased TCR diversity than the aged group, suggesting age selection. Since profiling was done on bulk unsorted PBMCs, naive and antigen-experienced compartments could not be conclusively compared. The percentage of naive T cells measured by flow cytometry correlated strongly with observed TCR beta diversity.

The donors were roughly 39 Caucasian individuals from Russia, aged roughly 6 to 100 years, who were systemically healthy. Each donor gave 9 to 10 milliliters of peripheral blood, collected into EDTA-treated Vacutainer tubes. Ficoll-Paque density-gradient centrifugation was used to isolate PBMCs, with at least 7 million per sample. Trizol reagent was used to extract total RNA from the PBMCs, yielding at least 5.5 micrograms per sample. For every donor, an aliquot of PBMCs went through flow cytometry to measure the percentages of naive CD45RAhigh/CD27high T cells. The method behind the library was 5' RACE. TCRdb names Illumina HiSeq 2500 as the instrument used. A second PCR of roughly 7 to 12 cycles was run with a J-beta primer mix and a sample-barcoded 5' primer. A unique molecular identifier was introduced onto each TCR beta cDNA molecule by a template-switch 5' adaptor carrying 12 random nucleotides. At least 3 million CDR3-containing paired-end reads were obtained from each sample. First-strand cDNA was synthesized from all RNA with the Mint cDNA synthesis kit, primed by a TRBC-specific oligonucleotide. After uracil-DNA glycosylase treatment, a first 18-cycle PCR used universal primers M1SS and BC2_uni_R on all cDNA. For the original study's pipeline: For normalization, 1 million high-quality reads, each with a distinct molecular identifier, were randomly selected from each sample. Instead of being binned into consensus sequences, reads that shared molecular identifiers were thrown out. CDR3 identification, clonotype clustering and error correction used MiTCR with a Q25 quality threshold and the strictest error-elimination algorithm. Lower-bound total TCR beta diversity was estimated with a nonparametric unseen species model using Euler transformation. TCRdb cleaned the public reads at Q25 with fastp, built clones with MiXCR and kept in-frame beta chains. Each entry is one CDR3 protein sequence, shown with its most common DNA and genes. TCRdb's processing, not the authors', yielded these V and J calls. This sample gives about 800,000 distinct CDR3 sequences in total; roughly 46% of them show up just once. The biggest ten clones account for approximately 18% of the sample.

The germline V gene gives CDR1 as SGDLS and CDR2 as YYNGEE. The CDR3 starts with the cysteine, ends with the phenylalanine, and has 13 residues. The retained sequence is limited to the CDR3, 39 bases, with the frame set at the first base. V is clipped by 0 bases and J by 10 bases, and the sequence between their germline boundaries is 11 bases long. This clonotype was seen a handful of times. It has no known antigen specificity. No base quality information exists; no much larger clone differs at one position. The sequence was collected from an elderly man in good health. Sequences were obtained from blood. The V and J genes are TRBV9 and TRBJ2-4; the D segment could be TRBD2, given 6 matching bases. CDR3 loop: CASSVVGSGIQYF. The bases are TGTGCCAGCAGCGTAGTTGGTAGCGGTATTCAGTACTTC.